This is a list of T cell receptor beta chains from one sample in a study of OX40 agonist ivuxolimab in advanced cancers. Clones were read by immunoSEQ multiplex PCR, and TCRdb kept only the in-frame ones, dropping some. The profile shows roughly 62,000 clones, roughly 88% of them singletons. The sample was CD4+ or CD8+ T cells sorted from blood, taken in a trial of the OX40 agonist ivuxolimab. The receptor source for this set is an adult with an advanced solid tumor such as melanoma, head and neck, liver or kidney cancer. Both conserved end residues are part of each CDR3. Fields, in order: D gene, V gene, J gene, clone size, CDR3 DNA, CDR3 protein. A D gene is named only where the DNA matches it firmly. Clone sizes are given selectively: once, few, many, or a class where the clone is expanded.

d_call: .; v_call: TRBV7-7; j_call: TRBJ1-1; clone_size: few; cdr3_nt: TGTGCTAGCAGCTTAGGGCAGAACACTGAAGCTTTCTTT; cdr3_aa: CASSLGQNTEAFF
d_call: .; v_call: TRBV18; j_call: TRBJ1-2; clone_size: .; cdr3_nt: TGTGCCAGCTCAGAAGGCCTCGGTGGCTACACCTTC; cdr3_aa: CASSEGLGGYTF
d_call: .; v_call: TRBV19; j_call: TRBJ2-7; clone_size: once; cdr3_nt: TGTGCCAGTAGTATAGGGGAGTCCTACGAGCAGTACTTC; cdr3_aa: CASSIGESYEQYF
d_call: TRBD1; v_call: TRBV6-1; j_call: TRBJ2-5; clone_size: .; cdr3_nt: TGTGCCAGCAGTGCCGACAGGGCCCAGACCCAGTACTTC; cdr3_aa: CASSADRAQTQYF
d_call: .; v_call: TRBV21-1; j_call: TRBJ2-5; clone_size: .; cdr3_nt: TGTGCCAGCAGCAAGGGTAGCCTACTAGCGGGGGGTGGAGAGACCCAGTACTTC; cdr3_aa: CASSKGSLLAGGGETQYF
d_call: TRBD1; v_call: TRBV6-5; j_call: TRBJ2-7; clone_size: few; cdr3_nt: TGTGCCAGCAGTTACTCAACAGGGGCCCGGTACGAGCAGTACTTC; cdr3_aa: CASSYSTGARYEQYF
d_call: .; v_call: TRBV7-9; j_call: TRBJ1-3; clone_size: .; cdr3_nt: TGTGCCAGCAGCCCCCCGATCAGGGGAATTGTAAACACCATATATTTT; cdr3_aa: CASSPPIRGIVNTIYF
d_call: TRBD1; v_call: TRBV5-1; j_call: TRBJ1-6; clone_size: .; cdr3_nt: TGCGCCAGCAGCGTACAGGGGGCGAGCGTCTCACCCCTCCACTTT; cdr3_aa: CASSVQGASVSPLHF
d_call: TRBD1; v_call: TRBV5-1; j_call: TRBJ2-7; clone_size: .; cdr3_nt: TGCGCCAGCAGCCCCCAGGGGGATGGGTACGAGCAGTACTTC; cdr3_aa: CASSPQGDGYEQYF
d_call: .; v_call: TRBV7-2; j_call: TRBJ2-7; clone_size: few; cdr3_nt: TGTGCCAGCAGTTCCACGCGAGAGCAGTACTTC; cdr3_aa: CASSSTREQYF
d_call: TRBD1; v_call: TRBV28; j_call: TRBJ1-2; clone_size: .; cdr3_nt: TGCGCAGTCGACAGGGAGGGTGGCTACACCTTC; cdr3_aa: CAVDREGGYTF
d_call: .; v_call: TRBV7-6; j_call: TRBJ2-1; clone_size: .; cdr3_nt: TGTGCCAGCAGCCTAGTGGGGGCCGCAGGGTTCCATGAGCAGTTCTTC; cdr3_aa: CASSLVGAAGFHEQFF
d_call: .; v_call: TRBV28; j_call: TRBJ1-5; clone_size: .; cdr3_nt: TGTGCCAGCAGTCCCCCGCAGGGCGGGGGTAATCAGCCCCAGCATTTT; cdr3_aa: CASSPPQGGGNQPQHF
d_call: .; v_call: TRBV28; j_call: TRBJ1-2; clone_size: .; cdr3_nt: TGTGCCAGCAGTTCCCCGAATATCCCGGGTGGCTACACCTTC; cdr3_aa: CASSSPNIPGGYTF
d_call: TRBD1; v_call: TRBV5-4; j_call: TRBJ2-2; clone_size: .; cdr3_nt: TGTGCCAGCAGCTCGGGACAGGGGGCTCGGCTAGCGGACACCGGGGAGCTGTTTTTT; cdr3_aa: CASSSGQGARLADTGELFF